The 25 T cell receptor beta chains below all came from one sample that was sequenced in a study of shared clonotypes between healthy human individuals. Sequencing was performed with immunoSEQ multiplex PCR; in TCRdb, only in-frame clones are kept and a portion is missing. This table has 740,000 or so clones, roughly 73% appearing once. The source material was memory CD4+ T cells sorted from blood. Subset described: CD45RA-negative fraction. The receptors were sampled from a woman aged 25 to 39 in good health.

This clone was detected ten times or more. This chain uses TRBV2 with TRBJ2-5; TRBD1 is a possible D gene (6 bases). Germline V CDR1 and CDR2: SNHLY, FYNNEI. The CDR3 is made up of 16 amino acids. The V end lost 5 bases, the J end lost 1 base, and 17 bases lay between the germline ends. This CDR3 reads CASSYLLQGRQETQYF. CDR3 nucleotide sequence: TGTGCCAGCAGTTACCTCCTACAGGGCCGCCAAGAGACCCAGTACTTC.

The chain recombines TRBV2 with TRBJ2-1, with no clear D. Looked up from germline, CDR1 is SNHLY and CDR2 is FYNNEI. This CDR3 has 17 amino acids. Trimming took 9 bases from V and 0 from J, leaving 21 bases between them. In DNA form, the CDR3 reads TGTGCCAGATCTCGGCCAAAGGGCAGTAGCTCCTACAATGAGCAGTTCTTC. Translation: CARSRPKGSSSYNEQFF.

The chain joins TRBV28 to TRBJ1-5; weak D call: TRBD1 (5 bases). CDR1 is MDHEN, CDR2 SYDVKM, per germline. Trimming pared 5 bases from V and 7 bases from J, leaving 18 bases between. CDR3 length equals 15 residues. The CDR3 DNA follows: TGTGCCAGCAGTCCGTGGGACGGACCGAAACAGCCCCAGCATTTT. It yields the protein CASSPWDGPKQPQHF.

This clone is a singleton in its sample. This rearrangement joins TRBV27 to TRBJ2-1; maybe TRBD1 (6 bases). In germline, CDR1 is MNHEY, CDR2 SMNVEV (reference sequence). The CDR3 runs to 15 residues. V was shortened by 2 bases and J by 9 bases, with 17 bases between the two germline ends. The CDR3 loop is CASSLRAGVGGEQFF. The CDR3 coding sequence is TGTGCCAGCAGTTTAAGGGCAGGGGTTGGTGGTGAGCAGTTCTTC.

V and J are TRBV7-8 and TRBJ2-3; maybe TRBD1 (5 bases). Deletions cut 5 bases from V and 0 bases from J, with 12 bases between. Germline lookup yields CDR1 SGHVS and CDR2 FQNEAQ. The CDR3 consists of 15 residues. CDR3 bases: TGTGCCAGCAGCCGGAGCAGGGCTAGCACAGATACGCAGTATTTT. As protein: CASSRSRASTDTQYF.

The chain has TRBV5-6 and TRBJ2-3; perhaps TRBD2 as D (6 bases). CDR1 and CDR2 (germline): SGHDT, YYEEEE. The V and J ends lost 2 bases and 4 bases respectively, with 17 bases between them. The CDR3 contains 16 residues. DNA for the CDR3: TGTGCCAGCAGCTTAATGGGAGCGGGTAGTGCAGATACGCAGTATTTT. It translates to CASSLMGAGSADTQYF.

Notes on this clone: The same CDR3 is also encoded by other DNA sequences in this sample. The chain combines TRBV6-6 with TRBJ2-7, with a tentative D call TRBD2 (6 bases). CDR1 and CDR2 (germline): MNHNY, SVGAGI (reference sequence). The V end lost 0 bases, the J end lost 9 bases, and 12 bases lay between the germline ends. CDR3 length equals 13 residues. CDR3 sequence (DNA): TGTGCCAGCAGTTACTCGGCCGGGGGACTGCAGTACTTC. Translation: CASSYSAGGLQYF.

V and J are TRBV7-2 and TRBJ1-2; 8 nucleotides align to TRBD1. Losses at the gene ends were 6 bases for V and 8 bases for J; bases not matched to a gene: 11. The germline V gene has CDR1 SGHTA and CDR2 FQGNSA. The CDR3 runs 14 residues. The CDR3 loop reads CASSRAQGAQGYTF. The CDR3 coding sequence is TGTGCCAGCAGTCGCGCCCAGGGGGCTCAGGGCTACACCTTC. The entire variable domain, with the rest obtained from reference TRBV7-2 and TRBJ1-2, is as follows: GAGVSQSPSNKVTEKGKDVELRCDPISGHTALYWYRQSLGQGLEFLIYFQGNSAPDKSGLPSDRFSAERTGGSVSTLTIQRTQQEDSAVYLCASSRAQGAQGYTFGSGTRLTVV.

The rearrangement uses TRBV5-1 and TRBJ2-2; D may be TRBD1 (5 bases). The V end was cut by 5 bases, the J end by 2 bases, with 13 bases between. Germline CDR1 SGHRS, CDR2 YFSETQ. The CDR3 is 15 amino acids. The CDR3 protein is CASSPVRGNTGELFF. The CDR3 DNA reads as TGCGCCAGCAGTCCTGTTAGGGGCAACACCGGGGAGCTGTTTTTT.

The rearrangement links TRBV29-1 to TRBJ2-7, with 9 nucleotides matching TRBD2. After removal of 4 bases from V and 2 bases from J, the junction contained 3 bases not matched to a gene. The CDR3 loop spans 13 amino acids. Germline values: CDR1 SQVTM, CDR2 ANQGSEA. The chain's CDR3 is CSVATSGTYEQYF. In DNA, the CDR3 is TGCAGCGTTGCGACTAGCGGCACCTACGAGCAGTACTTC.

The gene calls are TRBV27 and TRBJ2-3, with no clear D. V shed 2 bases and J shed 2 bases, with 8 bases lying between them. The CDR3 is 14 residues long. Germline CDR1 reads MNHEY; CDR2 reads SMNVEV (reference sequence). CDR3 in amino acids: CASSLNQDTDTQYF. The CDR3 DNA reads as TGTGCCAGCAGTTTAAACCAAGACACAGATACGCAGTATTTT.

The rearrangement uses TRBV6-5 and TRBJ2-7, with a weak D call TRBD1 (6 bases). Germline CDR1 reads MNHEY; CDR2 reads SVGAGI. The CDR3 has 15 amino acids. The V gene lost 4 bases and the J gene lost 7 bases, with 20 bases spanning the gap. The CDR3 region is CASSSGQSAWLEQYF. Written as DNA, the CDR3 is TGTGCCAGCAGTTCCGGACAGTCGGCCTGGCTAGAGCAGTACTTC.

The rearrangement uses TRBV10-3 and TRBJ2-3, with 8 positions matching TRBD2. V lost 11 bases, J lost 0 bases, and 7 bases stayed unmatched. Germline CDR1 is ENHRY and CDR2 is SYGVKD. CDR3 length: 14 residues. In nucleotides, the CDR3 is TGTGCCTCCACGGGAGGGTACAGCACAGATACGCAGTATTTT. It specifies CASTGGYSTDTQYF.

This chain links TRBV2 with TRBJ1-5; 9 bases line up with TRBD1. V lost 7 bases to trimming and J lost 5 bases; unmatched junction nucleotides: 6. The CDR3 loop spans 14 amino acids. Germline CDR1 SNHLY, CDR2 FYNNEI. The CDR3 loop is CASMGQGPYQPQHF. The CDR3 DNA follows: TGTGCCAGCATGGGACAGGGACCGTATCAGCCCCAGCATTTT.

The J gene is TRBJ2-1, the V gene TRBV28; no definite D call. Germline V gene lookup returns CDR1 MDHEN and CDR2 SYDVKM. Trimming left V 6 bases short and J 7 bases short, with 7 bases between. The CDR3 loop spans 11 amino acids. The CDR3 is CASSQINEQFF. In DNA, the CDR3 is TGTGCCAGCAGCCAAATAAATGAGCAGTTCTTC.

This rearrangement joins TRBV19 to TRBJ1-5; TRBD1 matches at 7 bases. V trimming: 3 bases; J trimming: 4 bases; junction bases outside the gene matches: 3. CDR1 LNHDA and CDR2 SQIVND come from the germline V gene (reference sequence). This CDR3 has 14 amino acids. The CDR3: CASSIPGQNQPQHF. The CDR3 DNA sequence: TGTGCCAGTAGTATTCCGGGACAGAATCAGCCCCAGCATTTT. Using reference TRBV19 and TRBJ1-5 for the parts outside the CDR3, the full variable domain is DGGITQSPKYLFRKEGQNVTLSCEQNLNHDAMYWYRQDPGQGLRLIYYSQIVNDFQKGDIAEGYSVSREKKESFPLTVTSAQKNPTAFYLCASSIPGQNQPQHFGDGTRLSIL.

V usage is TRBV10-3 and J usage is TRBJ1-4; D is undetermined. V lost 4 bases to trimming and J lost 4 bases, with 10 bases between them. This CDR3 spans 14 amino acids. Germline CDR1 is ENHRY and CDR2 is SYGVKD. In DNA, the CDR3 is TGTGCCATCAGTGGGTCGGCGAGTAATGAAAAACTGTTTTTT. This sequence encodes CAISGSASNEKLFF.

The chain is built from TRBV19 and TRBJ2-1; a weak D match, TRBD2 (6 bases). CDR1 is LNHDA, CDR2 SQIVND, per germline (reference sequence). CDR3 size: 12 residues. CDR3 nucleotide sequence: TGTGGGGAACCGGGACTCGTCAATGAGCAGTTCTTC. It codes for CGEPGLVNEQFF. Filled out from reference TRBV19 and TRBJ2-1, the complete variable domain reads DGGITQSPKYLFRKEGQNVTLSCEQNLNHDAMYWYRQDPGQGLRLIYYSQIVNDFQKGDIAEGYSVSREKKESFPLTVTSAQKNPTAFYLCGEPGLVNEQFFGPGTRLTVL.

The chain recombines TRBV19 with TRBJ2-1; D gene ambiguous. Trimming stripped 2 bases from V and 8 bases from J, with 22 bases between. The germline V gene has CDR1 LNHDA and CDR2 SQIVND (reference sequence). This CDR3 region has 17 residues. CDR3 region: CASSIKAAIGGFYEQFF. CDR3 DNA: TGTGCCAGTAGTATAAAGGCCGCTATCGGCGGTTTCTATGAGCAGTTCTTC.

The chain carries TRBV19 and TRBJ2-7, with 10 bases lining up with TRBD2. This CDR3 is built from 14 residues. J lost 4 bases, V lost 8 bases, and 8 bases had no gene match. CDR1 and CDR2 from the germline V gene are LNHDA and SQIVND (reference sequence). This CDR3 is CASSILAGFYEQYF. The CDR3 DNA follows: TGTGCCAGTTCGATACTAGCGGGATTTTACGAGCAGTACTTC.

This chain connects TRBV30 to TRBJ2-1; 9 bases agree with TRBD1. Germline V gene lookup returns CDR1 GTSNPN and CDR2 SVGIG (reference sequence). Germline trimming cut 1 base from V and 6 bases from J; bases unmatched to any gene: 7. The CDR3 runs to 15 residues. CDR3 nucleotide sequence: TGTGCCTGGAGTGCCAGGGGACAGGGAGGCAATGAGCAGTTCTTC. Translated, it gives CAWSARGQGGNEQFF.

V gene TRBV29-1 combines with J gene TRBJ1-2; 7 bases agree with TRBD1. The CDR3 is 13 residues long. Germline values: CDR1 SQVTM, CDR2 ANQGSEA. Trimming at V came to 3 bases and at J to 8 bases, leaving 9 bases not matched to a gene. The CDR3 spells CSVDRPGGEGYTF. The CDR3 DNA reads as TGCAGCGTTGACCGTCCAGGGGGTGAAGGCTACACCTTC.

The chain links TRBV7-9 to TRBJ2-1; D is unresolved. The V gene's germline CDR1 is SEHNR and CDR2 FQNEAQ (reference sequence). V was clipped by 3 bases and J by 5 bases, with 11 bases between them. This CDR3 has 14 residues. The CDR3: CASSLTEPHNEQFF. The CDR3 DNA sequence: TGTGCCAGCAGCTTGACTGAGCCCCACAATGAGCAGTTCTTC.

This clone was counted a few times. This chain links TRBV18 with TRBJ1-5, with 7 bases aligning to TRBD1. This CDR3 region has 13 residues. Germline V gives CDR1 KGHSH, CDR2 LQKENI. The junction had 4 bases not matched to a gene; V was cut back by 6 bases and J by 5 bases. The CDR3: CASSADRDQPQHF. For the CDR3, the DNA is TGTGCCAGCTCGGCCGACAGGGATCAGCCCCAGCATTTT.

The V call is TRBV19, the J call TRBJ1-1; D perhaps matches TRBD1 (6 bases). V shed 5 bases and J shed 8 bases, with 18 bases lying between them. Germline CDR1 reads LNHDA; CDR2 reads SQIVND (reference sequence). This CDR3 comprises 14 residues. Here the CDR3 reads CASSPHREGSEAFF. CDR3 in DNA: TGTGCCAGTAGTCCCCACAGGGAGGGTAGCGAAGCTTTCTTT.